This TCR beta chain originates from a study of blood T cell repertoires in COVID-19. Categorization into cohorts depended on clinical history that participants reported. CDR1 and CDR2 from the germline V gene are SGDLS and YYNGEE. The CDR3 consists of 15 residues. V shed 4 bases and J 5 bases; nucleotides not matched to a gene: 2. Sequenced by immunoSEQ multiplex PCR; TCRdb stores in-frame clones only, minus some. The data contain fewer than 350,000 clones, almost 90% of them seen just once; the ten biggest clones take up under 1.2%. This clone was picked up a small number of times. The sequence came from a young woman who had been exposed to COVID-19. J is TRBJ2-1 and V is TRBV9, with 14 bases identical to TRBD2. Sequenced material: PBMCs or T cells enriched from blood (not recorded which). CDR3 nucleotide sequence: TGTGCCAGCAGCCTGGGACTAGCGGGAGACAATGAGCAGTTCTTC. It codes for CASSLGLAGDNEQFF.